Reported below is one TCR beta chain. Its antigen is unidentified. This entry is derived from a study of PD-1 blockade in classical Hodgkin lymphoma. On the study more broadly: Patients were administered nivolumab (3 mg/kg intravenously) every 2 weeks. Study observations and caveats: With CD4+ cells, TCR diversity rose significantly by C4D1, but not with CD8+ cells. Lower baseline TCR diversity was reported for newly diagnosed patients than for healthy donors. Lower baseline TCR diversity marked trial partial responders and progressors.

The time point here: cycle 4 day 1 (C4D1), after 5 to 7 weeks of nivolumab. Exposure to brentuximab vedotin varied, and each patient had relapsed following autologous stem cell transplantation. Using immunoSEQ multiplex PCR, the repertoire was profiled, and TCRdb retains in-frame clones only, with some absent. Among 50,000 to 65,000 clones listed, 90% to 95% were seen once. Trimming took 3 bases from V and 2 from J, leaving 7 bases between them. Germline V CDR1 and CDR2: MNHEY, SMNVEV (reference sequence). The CDR3 runs to 13 residues. The sequencing here drew on peripheral blood mononuclear cells (PBMCs), taken before the fourth cycle of nivolumab. This TCR was recovered from a human donor with classical Hodgkin lymphoma. This chain uses TRBV27 with TRBJ2-5; TRBD1 might be the D (5 bases). CDR3 DNA sequence: TGTGCCAGCAGTTTTGACAGACAAGAGACCCAGTACTTC. Encoded protein: CASSFDRQETQYF.